One and the same sample provided the 8 T cell receptor beta chains below, sequenced in a study of blood T cell repertoires in COVID-19. The assay was immunoSEQ multiplex PCR, and TCRdb's table has in-frame clones only and misses some. The sample has roughly 200,000 clones, around 83% seen once. What was sequenced was peripheral blood. These receptors were collected from a man in his forties or fifties with active or convalescent COVID-19.

The chain uses TRBV6-2 or TRBV6-3 and TRBJ2-7; D perhaps matches TRBD2 (7 bases). Germline V CDR1 and CDR2: MNHEY, SVGEGT. Trimming took 3 bases from V and 5 from J, leaving 20 bases between them. This CDR3 is 16 amino acids long. In DNA, the CDR3 is TGTGCCAGCAGTTATTCGGGGCTTGCGGGGGCCCACGAGCAGTACTTC. This gives the protein CASSYSGLAGAHEQYF.

Worth noting for this clone: This same CDR3 is encoded by further DNA sequences in the sample. The genes are TRBV6-2 or TRBV6-3 and TRBJ1-2; 7 bases match TRBD1. The CDR3 covers 15 residues. Germline V gives CDR1 MNHEY, CDR2 SVGEGT. Trimming removed 6 bases from V and 4 bases from J; junction bases left unmatched: 11. Here the CDR3 reads CASSSRQGQLYGYTF. The CDR3 coding sequence is TGTGCCAGCAGCTCTCGACAGGGCCAACTCTATGGCTACACCTTC.

The rearrangement links TRBV9 to TRBJ1-2; TRBD1 matches 8 bases. V shed 4 bases, J shed 7 bases, and the junction held 9 bases outside the gene matches. The CDR3 spans 14 residues. Germline lookup yields CDR1 SGDLS and CDR2 YYNGEE. The CDR3 nucleotides read TGTGCCAGCAGCCCCGGACAGGGATGGTCTGGCTACACCTTC. This gives the protein CASSPGQGWSGYTF.

The V call is TRBV4-1, the J call TRBJ1-2; D perhaps matches TRBD1 (6 bases). V lost 2 bases to trimming and J lost 4 bases, with 23 bases between them. The CDR3 is made up of 18 amino acids. In germline, CDR1 is MGHRA, CDR2 YSYEKL. The CDR3: CASSQFGGAARPAYGYTF. The CDR3 coding sequence is TGCGCCAGCAGCCAATTTGGGGGGGCCGCCCGGCCTGCCTATGGCTACACCTTC.

V and J are TRBV6-5 and TRBJ2-1, with D tentatively TRBD2 (5 bases). Germline V gives CDR1 MNHEY, CDR2 SVGAGI. The V end lost 3 bases, the J end lost 8 bases, and 17 bases lay between the germline ends. The CDR3 has 15 residues. The DNA of the CDR3 is TGTGCCAGCAGTTATAGGCTAGCTGGAGTCGATGAGCAGTTCTTC. It translates to CASSYRLAGVDEQFF.

The chain is built from TRBV19 and TRBJ2-5, with D unresolved. From germline, CDR1 is LNHDA and CDR2 SQIVND (reference sequence). The CDR3 loop spans 14 amino acids. The V and J ends lost 3 bases and 1 base respectively, with 9 bases between them. The CDR3, as DNA: TGTGCCAGTAGTATGGGCAACAGCCAAGAGACCCAGTACTTC. It is translated as CASSMGNSQETQYF. The variable domain in full, completed from reference TRBV19 and TRBJ2-5, reads DGGITQSPKYLFRKEGQNVTLSCEQNLNHDAMYWYRQDPGQGLRLIYYSQIVNDFQKGDIAEGYSVSREKKESFPLTVTSAQKNPTAFYLCASSMGNSQETQYFGPGTRLLVL.

The gene calls are TRBV25-1 and TRBJ1-2, with a weak D call TRBD1 (5 bases). This CDR3 has 12 residues. Trimming left V 2 bases short and J 4 bases short, with 5 bases between. In germline, CDR1 is MGHDK, CDR2 SYGVNS. CDR3 DNA sequence: TGTGCCAGCAGTGAACAGGGCTATGGCTACACCTTC. Its protein product is CASSEQGYGYTF.

Comments on this clone: Other DNA sequences within the sample encode an identical CDR3. This chain links TRBV19 with TRBJ1-5, with 7 bases lining up with TRBD1. This CDR3 region has 15 residues. Looked up from germline, CDR1 is LNHDA and CDR2 is SQIVND (reference sequence). The junction had 6 bases not matched to a gene; V was cut back by 5 bases and J by 2 bases. The CDR3 region is CASSPRQGGNQPQHF. CDR3 coding DNA: TGTGCCAGTAGTCCCCGACAGGGTGGCAATCAGCCCCAGCATTTT.